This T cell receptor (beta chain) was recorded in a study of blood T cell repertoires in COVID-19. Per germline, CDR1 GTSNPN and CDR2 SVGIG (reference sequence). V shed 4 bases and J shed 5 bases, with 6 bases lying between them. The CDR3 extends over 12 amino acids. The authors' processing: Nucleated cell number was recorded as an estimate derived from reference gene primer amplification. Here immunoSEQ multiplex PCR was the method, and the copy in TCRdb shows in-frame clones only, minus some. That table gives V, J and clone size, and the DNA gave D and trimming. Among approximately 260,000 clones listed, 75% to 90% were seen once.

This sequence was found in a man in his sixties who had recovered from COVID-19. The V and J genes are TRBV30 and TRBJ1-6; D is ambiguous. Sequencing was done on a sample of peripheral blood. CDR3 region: CAWTPDNSPLHF. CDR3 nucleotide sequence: TGTGCCTGGACCCCCGATAATTCACCCCTCCACTTT.